This T cell receptor beta chain was observed in a study of T cell responses to AZD1222 COVID-19 vaccine. Study information: It was second doses at about 4 or about 12 weeks that were pooled.

Trimming at V came to 0 bases and at J to 2 bases, leaving 5 bases not matched to a gene. This CDR3 contains 16 residues. In germline, CDR1 is SGDLS, CDR2 YYNGEE. Remarks on this clone: Its antigen is still unknown.

Sequenced by immunoSEQ multiplex PCR; TCRdb stores in-frame clones only, minus some. The table shows 85,000 to 110,000 clones, with roughly 91% occurring only once. Study outcomes and limitations: Reportedly, close to half of spike-specific TCRs are directed against unmutated variant regions. Clonal diversity was possibly underestimated, and white British individuals and females predominated among donors.

The chain joins TRBV9 to TRBJ2-3; 8 nucleotides agree with TRBD2. The material sequenced was peripheral blood, taken on day 0 of AZD1222 vaccination. The receptor was isolated from an adult in good health. The CDR3 bases are TGTGCCAGCAGCGTAGTGGCGGGGGGCCTCACAGATACGCAGTATTTT. Its translation is CASSVVAGGLTDTQYF.